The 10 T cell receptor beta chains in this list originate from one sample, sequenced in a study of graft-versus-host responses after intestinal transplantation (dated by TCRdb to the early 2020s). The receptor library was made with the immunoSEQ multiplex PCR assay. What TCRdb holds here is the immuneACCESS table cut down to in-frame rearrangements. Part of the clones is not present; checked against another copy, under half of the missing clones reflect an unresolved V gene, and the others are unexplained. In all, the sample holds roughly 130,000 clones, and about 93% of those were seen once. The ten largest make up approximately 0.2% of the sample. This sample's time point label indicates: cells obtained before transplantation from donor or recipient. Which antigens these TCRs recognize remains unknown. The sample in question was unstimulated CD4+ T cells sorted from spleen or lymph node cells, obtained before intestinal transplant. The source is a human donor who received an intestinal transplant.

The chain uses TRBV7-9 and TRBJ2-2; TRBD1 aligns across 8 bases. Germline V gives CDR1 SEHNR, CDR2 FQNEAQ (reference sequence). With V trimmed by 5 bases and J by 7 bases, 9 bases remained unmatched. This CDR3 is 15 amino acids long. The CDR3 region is CASSERRGQYGELFF. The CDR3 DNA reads TGTGCCAGCAGCGAACGCAGGGGGCAATACGGGGAGCTGTTTTTT. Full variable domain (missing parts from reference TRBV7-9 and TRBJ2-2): DTGVSQNPRHKITKRGQNVTFRCDPISEHNRLYWYRQTLGQGPEFLTYFQNEAQLEKSRLLSDRFSAERPKGSFSTLEIQRTEQGDSAMYLCASSERRGQYGELFFGEGSRLTVL.

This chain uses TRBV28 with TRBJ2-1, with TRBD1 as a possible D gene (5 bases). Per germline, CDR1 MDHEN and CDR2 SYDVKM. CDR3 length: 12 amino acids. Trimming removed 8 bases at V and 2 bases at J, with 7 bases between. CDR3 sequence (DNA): TGTGCCAGCGACAGTACCTACAATGAGCAGTTCTTC. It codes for CASDSTYNEQFF.

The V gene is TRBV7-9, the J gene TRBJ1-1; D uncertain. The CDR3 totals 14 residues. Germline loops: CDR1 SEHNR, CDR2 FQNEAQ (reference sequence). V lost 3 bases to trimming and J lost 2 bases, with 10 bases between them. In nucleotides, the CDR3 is TGTGCCAGCAGCTTCGCAACGTCAAACACTGAAGCTTTCTTT. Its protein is CASSFATSNTEAFF.

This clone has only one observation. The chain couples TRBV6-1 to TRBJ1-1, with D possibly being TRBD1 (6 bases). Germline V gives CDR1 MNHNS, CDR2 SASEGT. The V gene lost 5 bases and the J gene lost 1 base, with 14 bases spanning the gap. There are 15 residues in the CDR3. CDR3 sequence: CASSFQGQTNTEAFF. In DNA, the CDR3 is TGTGCCAGCAGTTTCCAAGGACAGACGAACACTGAAGCTTTCTTT.

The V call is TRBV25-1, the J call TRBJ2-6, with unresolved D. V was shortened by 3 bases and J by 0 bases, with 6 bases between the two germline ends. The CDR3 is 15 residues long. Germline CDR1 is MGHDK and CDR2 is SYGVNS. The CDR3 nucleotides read TGTGCCAGCAGTGACCCCCTCTCTGGGGCCAACGTCCTGACTTTC. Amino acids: CASSDPLSGANVLTF.

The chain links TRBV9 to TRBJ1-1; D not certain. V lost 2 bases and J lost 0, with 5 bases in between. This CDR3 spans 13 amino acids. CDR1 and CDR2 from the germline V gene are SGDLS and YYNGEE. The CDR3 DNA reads TGTGCCAGCAGCGTCCAGTTGAACACTGAAGCTTTCTTT. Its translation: CASSVQLNTEAFF.

The CDR3 here is CAGGGYEQYF. The CDR3, as DNA: TGCGCGGGGGGGGGTTACGAGCAGTACTTC. The chain joins TRBV4-1 to TRBJ2-7, with 7 nucleotides matching TRBD2. CDR3 length: 10 residues. The germline V gene encodes CDR1 MGHRA and CDR2 YSYEKL.

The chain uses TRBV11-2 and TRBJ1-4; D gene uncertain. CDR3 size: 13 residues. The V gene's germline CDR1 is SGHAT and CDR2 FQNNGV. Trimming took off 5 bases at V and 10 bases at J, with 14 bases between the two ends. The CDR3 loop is CASSLSVEGKLFF. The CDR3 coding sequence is TGTGCCAGCAGCCTCTCCGTCGAGGGAAAACTGTTTTTT.

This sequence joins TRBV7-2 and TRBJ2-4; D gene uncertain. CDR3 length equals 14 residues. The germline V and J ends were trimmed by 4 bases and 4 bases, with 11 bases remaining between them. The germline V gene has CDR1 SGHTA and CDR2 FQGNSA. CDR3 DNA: TGTGCCAGCAGCTCGGATAATACAAAAAACATTCAGTACTTC. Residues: CASSSDNTKNIQYF. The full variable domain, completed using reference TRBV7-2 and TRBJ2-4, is GAGVSQSPSNKVTEKGKDVELRCDPISGHTALYWYRQSLGQGLEFLIYFQGNSAPDKSGLPSDRFSAERTGGSVSTLTIQRTQQEDSAVYLCASSSDNTKNIQYFGAGTRLSVL.

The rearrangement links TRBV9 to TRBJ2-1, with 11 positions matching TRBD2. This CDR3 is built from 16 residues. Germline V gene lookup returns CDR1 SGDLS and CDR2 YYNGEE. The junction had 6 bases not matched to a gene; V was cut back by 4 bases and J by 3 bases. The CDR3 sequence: CASSPRLAGGYNEQFF. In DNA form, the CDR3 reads TGTGCCAGCAGCCCCCGGCTAGCGGGAGGCTACAATGAGCAGTTCTTC.